This T cell receptor beta chain appears in the sequencing data of a study of blood T cell repertoires in COVID-19. Whole-study context: PBMCs, B-cell-depleted T cells, or T cells provided the cDNA or gDNA that made up the material.

In the original processing: Estimated nucleated cell counts came from reference gene primer amplification. Produced via immunoSEQ multiplex PCR; TCRdb's table is partial and in-frame only. D and trimming come from the DNA, and the V and J calls and clone size come from that table. The sample carries 150,000 to 180,000 clones, nearly 80% recorded once. Losses at the gene ends were 3 bases for V and 8 bases for J; bases not matched to a gene: 8. The CDR3 totals 14 residues. Germline lookup yields CDR1 LNHDA and CDR2 SQIVND (reference sequence). V gene TRBV19 combines with J gene TRBJ2-3; 7 bases fit TRBD2. This clonotype was sampled from a man at least 80 years old with acute or convalescent COVID-19. The sample comprised peripheral blood. DNA for the CDR3: TGTGCCAGTAGTATCACAGCGGGAAAGGGTACGCAGTATTTT. It yields the protein CASSITAGKGTQYF.